Following are 12 T cell receptor beta chains from one sample sequenced in a study of regulatory T cells in long-lasting Graves disease. Arm-PCR of CDR3 regions and iRepertoire HTBI primers were the basis on which TCR beta libraries were built. TCRdb re-called the multiplex PCR reads with MiXCR, one entry per CDR3 protein. Of around 250,000 distinct CDR3 sequences in the sample, 18% are singletons; the top ten hold around 15%. Time point: newly diagnosed GD, antithyroid drugs for less than 3 months. Extracted RNA from PBMCs served as the source of the TCR library. The same sample was also studied in work on T cells in Graves' hyperthyroidism and ophthalmopathy.

The source was peripheral blood mononuclear cells (PBMCs), collected at new diagnosis, from a patient treated with antithyroid drugs. All receptors derive from a woman aged 25 to 45 with Graves disease.

Ten or more counts support this clonotype. The CDR3 sequence: CASIAGETQYF. The CDR3 bases are TGCGCCAGCATAGCTGGGGAGACCCAGTACTTC. The chain joins TRBV5-1 to TRBJ2-5; D uncertain. The germline V and J ends were trimmed by 6 bases and 5 bases, with 8 bases remaining between them. There are 11 residues in the CDR3. The V gene's germline CDR1 is SGHRS and CDR2 YFSETQ.

On this clonotype: This clone may be a read error of a much larger clone one base away. The chain recombines TRBV20-1 with TRBJ2-7; D may be TRBD2 (6 bases). The germline gives CDR1 DFQATT, CDR2 SNEGSKA (reference sequence). The V gene lost 3 bases and the J gene lost 7 bases, with 13 bases spanning the gap. CDR3 length: 12 amino acids. This chain's CDR3 is CSASYWGGEQYF. The CDR3 DNA follows: TGCAGTGCTAGTTATTGGGGAGGTGAGCAGTACTTC.

The sample holds a few counts of this clonotype. The chain links TRBV19 to TRBJ1-2; D possibly corresponds to TRBD1 (5 bases). The V gene lost 3 bases and the J gene lost 8 bases, with 19 bases spanning the gap. CDR3 length: 15 residues. Germline values: CDR1 LNHDA, CDR2 SQIVND (reference sequence). The CDR3, as DNA: TGTGCCAGTAGTATTGGTCGGGGCATCAATATGGGCTACACCTTC. This sequence encodes CASSIGRGINMGYTF. Supplemented by reference TRBV19 and TRBJ1-2, the full variable domain reads DGGITQSPKYLFRKEGQNVTLSCEQNLNHDAMYWYRQDPGQGLRLIYYSQIVNDFQKGDIAEGYSVSREKKESFPLTVTSAQKNPTAFYLCASSIGRGINMGYTFGSGTRLTVV.

This clonotype was observed at least ten times. The genes are TRBV9 and TRBJ1-4; 7 positions agree with TRBD1. Per germline, CDR1 SGDLS and CDR2 YYNGEE. There are 14 residues in the CDR3. Trimming at V came to 2 bases and at J to 6 bases, leaving 4 bases not matched to a gene. CDR3 nucleotide sequence: TGTGCCAGCAGCGTGGGACAGACTGATGAAAAACTGTTTTTT. Amino acids: CASSVGQTDEKLFF. The whole variable domain, remainder taken from reference TRBV9 and TRBJ1-4, is DSGVTQTPKHLITATGQRVTLRCSPRSGDLSVYWYQQSLDQGLQFLIQYYNGEERAKGNILERFSAQQFPDLHSELNLSSLELGDSALYFCASSVGQTDEKLFFGSGTQLSVL.

This chain links TRBV19 with TRBJ2-1; D possibly corresponds to TRBD1 (6 bases). The V and J ends lost 7 bases and 4 bases respectively, with 20 bases between them. Germline CDR1 LNHDA, CDR2 SQIVND (reference sequence). There are 16 residues in the CDR3. CDR3 loop: CASNLRNRALYNEQFF. The CDR3 DNA follows: TGTGCCAGTAACCTCCGGAACAGGGCGTTATACAATGAGCAGTTCTTC.

This clonotype was counted ten times or more. CDR3 DNA: TGTGCCAGCAGTTACGTGACAGGAAGTTTGGTGTTTTTT. Residues: CASSYVTGSLVFF. The chain is built from TRBV6-5 and TRBJ1-4, with a tentative D call TRBD1 (6 bases). V was clipped by 2 bases and J by 15 bases, with 16 bases between them. This CDR3 is 13 amino acids long. Per germline, CDR1 MNHEY and CDR2 SVGAGI.

This chain connects TRBV2 to TRBJ1-2; tentatively, D is TRBD1 (5 bases). The germline gives CDR1 SNHLY, CDR2 FYNNEI. V was shortened by 6 bases and J by 0 bases, with 17 bases between the two germline ends. The CDR3 is 16 residues long. The CDR3 is CASSYRDSPSNYGYTF. CDR3 bases: TGTGCCAGCAGCTACCGGGACTCCCCCTCTAACTATGGCTACACCTTC. The full variable domain, its missing parts supplied by reference TRBV2 and TRBJ1-2, is EPEVTQTPSHQVTQMGQEVILRCVPISNHLYFYWYRQILGQKVEFLVSFYNNEISEKSEIFDDQFSVERPDGSNFTLKIRSTKLEDSAMYFCASSYRDSPSNYGYTFGSGTRLTVV.

This clonotype was counted at least ten times. The gene calls are TRBV20-1 and TRBJ2-2; 9 bases agree with TRBD1. CDR1 is DFQATT, CDR2 SNEGSKA, per germline (reference sequence). The trim removed 5 bases at V and 6 bases at J, leaving 13 bases unmatched. CDR3 length: 16 amino acids. The CDR3 sequence is CSARPGTGRRAGELFF. The CDR3 bases are TGCAGTGCTCGTCCCGGGACAGGGCGGAGAGCCGGGGAGCTGTTTTTT.

This clonotype was seen repeatedly, ten times or more. The CDR3 coding sequence is TGTGCCAGCAGCCGCCGGACTAGGTTGACAGAGACCCAGTACTTC. It yields the protein CASSRRTRLTETQYF. V gene TRBV7-2 combines with J gene TRBJ2-5; 7 bases map to TRBD2. Germline V gene sequence: CDR1 SGHTA, CDR2 FQGNSA. V shed 5 bases, J shed 4 bases, and the junction held 10 bases outside the gene matches. The CDR3 runs 15 residues.

This clonotype showed up many times. The V call is TRBV2, the J call TRBJ1-2; 8 nucleotides line up with TRBD1. There are 15 residues in the CDR3. Per the germline V gene, CDR1 is SNHLY and CDR2 is FYNNEI. J lost 8 bases, V lost 6 bases, and 14 bases had no gene match. CDR3 sequence (DNA): TGTGCCAGCAGGTTAGGACAGGGAAGCATGTCCGGCTACACCTTC. It is translated as CASRLGQGSMSGYTF.

This clonotype has a handful of counts. The chain uses TRBV2 and TRBJ2-7, with D possibly being TRBD1 or TRBD2 (5 bases each). The CDR3 runs 10 residues. The V end was cut by 8 bases, the J end by 3 bases, with 5 bases between. Germline V lookup: CDR1 SNHLY, CDR2 FYNNEI. For the CDR3, the DNA is TGTGCCAGCGGGGGCTACGAGCAGTACTTC. This codes for CASGGYEQYF.

Details on this clonotype: This likely traces to a read error, being one base from a far larger clone. This rearrangement joins TRBV5-1 to TRBJ2-7; D is possibly TRBD2 (6 bases). Germline lookup yields CDR1 SGHRS and CDR2 YFSETQ. The CDR3 spans 15 residues. The CDR3 coding sequence is TGTGCCAGCAGCATTCGGGGACGGGGAGGTGGCGAGCAGTACTTC. Protein sequence: CASSIRGRGGGEQYF.